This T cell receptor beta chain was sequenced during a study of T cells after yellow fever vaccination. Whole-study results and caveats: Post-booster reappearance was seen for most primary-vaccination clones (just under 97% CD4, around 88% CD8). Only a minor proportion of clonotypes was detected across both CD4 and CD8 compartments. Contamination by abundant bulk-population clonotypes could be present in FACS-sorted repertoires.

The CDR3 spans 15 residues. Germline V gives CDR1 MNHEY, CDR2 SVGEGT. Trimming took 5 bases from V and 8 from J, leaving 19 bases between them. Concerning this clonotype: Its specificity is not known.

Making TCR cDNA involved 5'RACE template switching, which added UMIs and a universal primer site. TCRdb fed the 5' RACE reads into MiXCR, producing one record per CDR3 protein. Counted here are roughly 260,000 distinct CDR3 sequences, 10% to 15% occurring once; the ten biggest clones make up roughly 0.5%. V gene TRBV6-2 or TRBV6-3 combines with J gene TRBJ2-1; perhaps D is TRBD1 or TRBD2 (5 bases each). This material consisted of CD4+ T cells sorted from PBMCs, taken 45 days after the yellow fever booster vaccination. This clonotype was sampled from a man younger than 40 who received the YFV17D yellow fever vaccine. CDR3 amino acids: CASSLRGSVRDEQFF. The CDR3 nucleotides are TGTGCCAGCAGTCTACGGGGCTCGGTGCGAGATGAGCAGTTCTTC.